This T cell receptor beta chain was sequenced during a study of human T cells and chemical hapten exposure. Each CDR3 protein is one row after TCRdb ran MiXCR on the RACE reads. The sample yields over 45,000 distinct CDR3 sequences, 3.5% to 4.5% seen once. Time point specified: healthy volunteer bleed at 2 weeks. The authors extracted total RNA from unfractionated whole blood. This clonotype was found many times. CDR1 and CDR2 from the germline V gene are LGHNA and YSLEER. This CDR3 has 13 residues. V lost 3 bases and J lost 12, with 14 bases in between. The clonotype originates from a female donor in good health. Some clones in this sample may be carry-over from other donors' samples. V and J are TRBV4-3 and TRBJ1-4; TRBD1 is a possible D gene (5 bases). Specimen: whole blood. The CDR3 bases are TGCGCCAGCAGCCATGCAGGCCAGGGTGAACTGTTTTTT. It yields the protein CASSHAGQGELFF.